Detailed here is one T cell receptor (beta chain). Antigen unknown. PCR used 60 Vbeta primers and 13 Jbeta primers. Method: immunoSEQ multiplex PCR; TCRdb's copy keeps in-frame clones and lacks some. The data contain 50,000 or so clones, over 65% of them singletons. The CDR3 length is 14 residues. Per germline, CDR1 SGHVS and CDR2 FQNEAQ. With 2 bases removed from V and 3 bases from J, the gap between germline ends came to 7 bases. This entry belongs to a study of cytomegalovirus exposure and HLA in healthy donors. Study at large: Early released data had approximately 86 million unique TCRs, all coming from HLA-typed donors.

Study conclusions and caveats: Specificity for CMV antigens was confirmed in vitro for a few of the CMV-associated chains. One later analysis reportedly identified an Asian-associated ancestry cluster that showed fewer N-insertions than the roughly 700-donor mean.

The V gene is TRBV7-8, the J gene TRBJ2-2; tentatively, D is TRBD2 (5 bases). The source material was PBMCs. The origin of this receptor is a man in his forties in good health and CMV-seropositive. The CDR3 sequence: CASSLSEDTGELFF. The CDR3, as DNA: TGTGCCAGCAGCTTATCGGAGGACACCGGGGAGCTGTTTTTT.